A selection of T cell receptor beta chains follows, all from one sample in a study of cytomegalovirus exposure and HLA in healthy donors. Profiling relied on immunoSEQ multiplex PCR, and the TCRdb table lists in-frame clones only, not all of them. The sample carries 100,000 to 150,000 clones, roughly 78% recorded once. The specimen was PBMCs. The receptors derive from a man aged 25-45 years in good health and CMV-seronegative. The CDR3 runs from the conserved cysteine through the conserved F or W. The order of the fields is J gene, D gene, V gene, clone size, CDR3 DNA, CDR3 protein. D genes are given only for firm matches. The size field is filled for only some rows; it gives once, few, many or a size class.

TRBJ2-7 - TRBV5-3 - TGTGCCAGAAGCTTGGGGTACAGGTGTGACCCAGGGATTAGCTACGAGCAGTACTTC CARSLGYRCDPGISYEQYF
TRBJ1-5 - TRBV19 few TGTGCCAGTAGTAATAGTTATAGCAATCAGCCCCAGCATTTT CASSNSYSNQPQHF
TRBJ2-2 TRBD2 TRBV6-6 - TGTGCCAGCAGCGGGGGGGCCTACACCGGGGAGCTGTTTTTT CASSGGAYTGELFF
TRBJ1-2 - TRBV27 - TGTGCCAGCAGTTTAGGCTTCGGGGTCTATGGCTACACCTTC CASSLGFGVYGYTF
TRBJ2-1 TRBD1 TRBV4-3 - TGCGCCAGCAGCCAAGAAGGACAGGGCTCGGTCGAGCAGTTCTTC CASSQEGQGSVEQFF
TRBJ2-1 TRBD2 TRBV7-9 few TGTGCCAGCAGCGTGACTAGCGGGGATATCCACAATGAGCAGTTCTTC CASSVTSGDIHNEQFF
TRBJ2-7 - TRBV5-4 once TGTGCCAGCAGCTTGGAGGCGGACACCTACGAGCAGTACTTC CASSLEADTYEQYF
TRBJ1-4 TRBD1 TRBV30 - TGTGCCTGGAGAATGACAGGGGGGAATGAAAAACTGTTTTTT CAWRMTGGNEKLFF
TRBJ1-2 - TRBV6-6 - TGTGCCAGCAGTTACGGGCAGGGAACTGGCTACACCTTC CASSYGQGTGYTF
TRBJ1-2 TRBD1 TRBV19 - TGTGCCAGTAGTAGGACAGGGGATAACTATGGCTACACCTTC CASSRTGDNYGYTF
TRBJ2-7 - TRBV6-1 - TGTGCCAGCAGGGATAGCGGTCTAGGGGTTTACGAGCAGTACTTC CASRDSGLGVYEQYF
TRBJ2-5 - TRBV6-6 once TGTGCCAGCAGCAGTTACTCGGTAGGGGTCCGGGAGACCCAGTACTTC CASSSYSVGVRETQYF
TRBJ2-7 - TRBV5-5 - TGTGCCAGCAGCTACGCGGGGCGCGAGCAGTACTTC CASSYAGREQYF
TRBJ1-1 TRBD1 TRBV7-9 - TGTGCCAGCAGCTTAGGGGACAGGGTCGCTTTCTTT CASSLGDRVAFF
TRBJ1-2 - TRBV2 few TGTGCCAGCAGTGAAGGGGCGGGCTATGGCTACACCTTC CASSEGAGYGYTF
TRBJ1-2 - TRBV15 - TGTGCCACCAGCAGAGGGGTTTGGGAGGAGGGCTATGGCTACACCTTC CATSRGVWEEGYGYTF
TRBJ2-7 TRBD2 TRBV6-5 - TGTGCCAGCAGTTTTGCTCTAGCGGGGGCCTACGAGCAGTACTTC CASSFALAGAYEQYF
TRBJ2-3 - TRBV27 - TGTGCCAGCAGTTGGGAGGACCGATGGCAAGATACGCAGTATTTT CASSWEDRWQDTQYF
TRBJ2-7 - TRBV2 - TGTGCCAGCAGTGACAGCTACAGAGAGAGCTCCTACGAGCAGTACTTC CASSDSYRESSYEQYF
TRBJ2-1 - TRBV10-3 - TGTGCCATCAGCGGTACGGCGGTAAGCTCCTACAATGAGCAGTTCTTC CAISGTAVSSYNEQFF
TRBJ1-1 - TRBV19 - TGTGCCAGTAGTACCCAGACAGGTACCGGGACGTTT CASSTQTGTGTF
TRBJ2-3 TRBD2 TRBV27 - TGTGCCAGCAGTTTATATCCAGCGGGGTTTGGTACAGATACGCAGTATTTT CASSLYPAGFGTDTQYF
TRBJ2-6 - TRBV7-8 - TGTGCCACCTCGGACACGGTTTGGGGGGCCAACGTCCTGACTTTC CATSDTVWGANVLTF
TRBJ2-7 TRBD2 TRBV7-2 - TGTGCCAGCAGCTCGTGGACTAGACGTCAGTACTTC CASSSWTRRQYF
TRBJ1-6 TRBD1 TRBV5-1 - TGCGCCAGCAGCTTGGCGACAGGGTATGATTATGAGAGTTCACCCCTCCACTTT CASSLATGYDYESSPLHF
TRBJ1-2 - TRBV6-5 once TGTGCCAGCAGTTACTCGGGGGGAGTTGATGGCTACACCTTC CASSYSGGVDGYTF
TRBJ2-6 - TRBV9 - TGTGCCAGCAGCGCAGGCGTAAGCTCTGGGGCCAACGTCCTGACTTTC CASSAGVSSGANVLTF
TRBJ2-3 TRBD2 TRBV6-6 once TGTGCCAGCAGACCCCCCAGCGGGGCTAGCACAGATACGCAGTATTTT CASRPPSGASTDTQYF
TRBJ2-3 TRBD2 TRBV9 - TGTGCCAGCAGTAAACTGGGGACTAGCGGGGCCCCGGATACGCAGTATTTT CASSKLGTSGAPDTQYF
TRBJ2-1 TRBD1 TRBV5-1 - TGCGCCAGCAATCCGGGACAGGGGGGGAATGAGCAGTTCTTC CASNPGQGGNEQFF
TRBJ2-7 - TRBV15 - TGTGCCACCAGCAGAGATAACAGGGTCGACTACGAGCAGTACTTC CATSRDNRVDYEQYF
TRBJ1-1 - TRBV9 - TGTGCCAGCAGCGTAGGGGCACTCCTGAACACTGAAGCTTTCTTT CASSVGALLNTEAFF
TRBJ1-4 - TRBV7-9 - TGTGCCAGCAGCTCGGGTGGCGCAGATGAAAAACTGTTTTTT CASSSGGADEKLFF
TRBJ1-1 - TRBV7-8 - TGTGCCAGCAGCTTAGCTTTAAGCGTTTGGGTATTT CASSLALSVWVF
TRBJ2-1 TRBD2 TRBV7-2 - TGTGCCAGCAGCTTTCGTAGCGGGGGCCACAATGAGCAGTTCTTC CASSFRSGGHNEQFF
TRBJ2-3 TRBD2 TRBV6-4 - TGTGCCAGCAGTGTAGCGGGGGGGCAGGATACGCAGTATTTT CASSVAGGQDTQYF
TRBJ1-5 TRBD1 TRBV15 - TGTGCCACCAGCAGAGGGACAGGGGAAGATTTTCAGCCCCAGCATTTT CATSRGTGEDFQPQHF
TRBJ2-5 TRBD2 TRBV2 - TGTGCCAGCAGTGGTAGCGGGGGGGACCAAGAGACCCAGTACTTC CASSGSGGDQETQYF
TRBJ2-2 TRBD2 TRBV4-3 - TGCGCCAGCAGCCTAGCGGGGGGTTGGGAGCTGTTTTTT CASSLAGGWELFF
TRBJ1-5 - TRBV7-9 - TGTGCCAGCAGCCCCCCAGGGTCCTCCCAGCCCCAGCATTTT CASSPPGSSQPQHF
TRBJ1-2 - TRBV19 - TGTGCCAGTAGGTCGCCGGGGAGCCTATCTAACTATGGCTACACCTTC CASRSPGSLSNYGYTF
TRBJ1-2 - TRBV19 few TGTGCCAGTAGTATAGGGACCCTAGGGAGAGACTACACCTTC CASSIGTLGRDYTF
TRBJ1-2 - TRBV19 - TGTGCCAGTAGTATCCAGCGTTATGGCTACACCTTC CASSIQRYGYTF
TRBJ1-2 TRBD1 TRBV15 few TGTGCCACCAGCAGGGGGGACAGGGGGCAGGATGGCTACACCTTC CATSRGDRGQDGYTF
TRBJ1-2 - TRBV9 few TGTGCCAGCAGCCTAGAAATTGAGGGGGTCTATGGCTACACCTTC CASSLEIEGVYGYTF
TRBJ2-1 TRBD2 TRBV10-1 few TGCGCCAGCAGTGATGGCGTCGGACTAGCGGGGAACAATGAGCAGTTCTTC CASSDGVGLAGNNEQFF
TRBJ2-7 - TRBV6-1 once TGTGCCAGCAGTAGGGGTCTAGAGGAGCAGTACTTC CASSRGLEEQYF
TRBJ2-1 - TRBV2 once TGTGCCAGCAGTCCCCCGACATGGACAGAGAACTACAATGAGCAGTTCTTC CASSPPTWTENYNEQFF
TRBJ2-1 - TRBV18 - TGTGCCAGCTCACCACCAGGCAAAAGCGGCAATGAGCAGTTCTTC CASSPPGKSGNEQFF
TRBJ2-7 - TRBV7-8 - TGTGCCAGCAGCTTAGGTTCCACAGCCTACGAGCAGTACTTC CASSLGSTAYEQYF
TRBJ1-4 - TRBV6-1 - TGTGCCAGCGGCCATTCAGGGGTAAAACTGTTTTTT CASGHSGVKLFF
TRBJ2-7 TRBD1 TRBV6-5 - TGTGCCAGCAGTGACGGGACAGGGGGATACGAGCAGTACTTC CASSDGTGGYEQYF
TRBJ1-1 - TRBV18 - TGTGCCAGCTCACCGGTACAAGTCACTGAAGCTTTCTTT CASSPVQVTEAFF
TRBJ2-7 - TRBV6-5 - TGTGCCAGCAGTTACTCGGACACCTACGAGCAGTACTTC CASSYSDTYEQYF
TRBJ2-1 TRBD2 TRBV5-1 - TGCGCCAGCAGCTTGGGAGCGGGGGGGAACAATGAGCAGTTCTTC CASSLGAGGNNEQFF
TRBJ1-1 - TRBV5-1 few TGCGCCAGCAGCTTGGACGCGGGTGGCACTGAAGCTTTCTTT CASSLDAGGTEAFF
TRBJ1-2 - TRBV2 - TGTGCCAGCAGAATAACAGGGTACTATGGCTACACCTTC CASRITGYYGYTF
TRBJ2-7 TRBD2 TRBV28 - TGTGCCAGCACCATCAAAAGCGGGGGGCTTTCCTACGAGCAGTACTTC CASTIKSGGLSYEQYF
TRBJ1-2 TRBD1 TRBV4-1 few TGCGCCAGCAGCCTCATGGACAGGGTAGGCGGCTACACCTTC CASSLMDRVGGYTF